This T cell receptor beta chain was profiled in a study of T-cell reconstitution after alpha-beta-depleted transplantation in children. The study, taken as a whole, reports: Surviving thymic progenitors and recipient T cells were the source of high TCRbeta diversity at day 60 in some patients.

This clonotype was seen only once. Antigen unknown. It was with unique molecular identifiers that the TCRbeta library was prepared. TCRdb called the PCR reads again in MiXCR, with one record for every CDR3 protein. The sample lists fewer than 550,000 distinct CDR3 sequences; 9.5% to 12% were seen once. Here the sequenced sample was PBMCs, mostly from graft donor cells, taken 180 days after TCRalphabeta/CD19-depleted stem cell transplant. This clonotype was sampled from a female patient aged 2-9 years who had a stem cell transplant for aplastic anemia, so the T cells may come from the graft donor.

The CDR3 nucleotides read TGTGCCAGCAGTTTTTGGGGTGACAACTATGGCTACACCTTC. Its translation: CASSFWGDNYGYTF. The chain joins TRBV28 to TRBJ1-2; D remains ambiguous. The germline V gene has CDR1 MDHEN and CDR2 SYDVKM. Trimming left V 3 bases short and J 2 bases short, with 10 bases between. There are 14 residues in the CDR3.